This section outlines one TCR beta chain sequence together with its context. The antigen is not known. The data derive from a study of CD8 T cells in ankylosing spondylitis. Germline values: CDR1 SEHNR, CDR2 FQNEAQ (reference sequence). CDR3 size: 13 residues. Trimming stripped 5 bases from V and 0 bases from J, with 7 bases between. Study conclusions and caveats: It appeared that ankylosing spondylitis blood was characterized by a TCR beta motif of several highly homologous variants. With a CD8+ phenotype, disease-linked clones were relatively rare in peripheral blood. Significantly higher representation of disease-linked clones was reported for matched ankylosing spondylitis synovial fluid.

A quantitative 5'-RACE method, one with molecular barcodes, was used to make TCR beta libraries. TCRdb used MiXCR to reprocess the 5' RACE reads, holding one entry per CDR3 protein. In the table there are approximately 440,000 distinct CDR3 sequences, under 20% of which are singletons. This receptor was taken from a male donor with ankylosing spondylitis. Material: blood, either unsorted or a sorted T cell fraction (not recorded which). The gene calls are TRBV7-9 and TRBJ1-2; D gene unclear. The CDR3 here is CASSRNTNYGYTF. In nucleotides, the CDR3 is TGTGCCAGCAGCCGGAATACTAACTATGGCTACACCTTC.